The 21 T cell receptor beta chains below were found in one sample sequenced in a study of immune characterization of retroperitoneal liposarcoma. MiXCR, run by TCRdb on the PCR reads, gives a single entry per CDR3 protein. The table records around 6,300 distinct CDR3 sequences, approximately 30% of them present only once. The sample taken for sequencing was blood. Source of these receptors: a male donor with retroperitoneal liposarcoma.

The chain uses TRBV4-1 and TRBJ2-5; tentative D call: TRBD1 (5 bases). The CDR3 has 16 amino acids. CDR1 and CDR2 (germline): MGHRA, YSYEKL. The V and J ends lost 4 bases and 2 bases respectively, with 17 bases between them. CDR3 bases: TGCGCCAGCAGCCCCCTGGATCTGGGGCCGCAAGAGACCCAGTACTTC. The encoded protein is CASSPLDLGPQETQYF.

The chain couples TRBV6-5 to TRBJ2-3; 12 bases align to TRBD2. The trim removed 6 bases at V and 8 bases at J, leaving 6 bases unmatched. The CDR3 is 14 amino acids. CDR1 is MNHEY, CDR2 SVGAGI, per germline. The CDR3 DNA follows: TGTGCCAGCAGGCTAGCGGGAGGGCCGGGTACGCAGTATTTT. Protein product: CASRLAGGPGTQYF.

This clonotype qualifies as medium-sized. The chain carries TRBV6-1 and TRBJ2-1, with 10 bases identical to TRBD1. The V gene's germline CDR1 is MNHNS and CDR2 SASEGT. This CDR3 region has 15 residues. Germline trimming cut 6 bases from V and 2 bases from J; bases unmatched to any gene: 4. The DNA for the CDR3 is TGTGCCAGCAGGCGGACAGGGGGAACCTACAATGAGCAGTTCTTC. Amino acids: CASRRTGGTYNEQFF.

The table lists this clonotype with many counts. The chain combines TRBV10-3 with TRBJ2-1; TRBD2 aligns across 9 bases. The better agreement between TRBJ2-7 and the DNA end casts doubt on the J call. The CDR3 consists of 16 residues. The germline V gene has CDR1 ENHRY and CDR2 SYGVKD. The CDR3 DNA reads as TGTGCCATCAGAGTAGCGGGAGAGGCCCAGCGCCACGAGCAGTACTTC. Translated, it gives CAIRVAGEAQRHEQYF.

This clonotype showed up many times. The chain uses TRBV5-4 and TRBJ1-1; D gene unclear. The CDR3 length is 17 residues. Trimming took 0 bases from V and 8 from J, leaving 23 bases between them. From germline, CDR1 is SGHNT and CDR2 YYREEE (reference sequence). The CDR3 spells CASSLEHPLSLTAEAFF. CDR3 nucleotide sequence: TGTGCCAGCAGCTTGGAACATCCACTTTCCTTAACCGCCGAAGCTTTCTTT.

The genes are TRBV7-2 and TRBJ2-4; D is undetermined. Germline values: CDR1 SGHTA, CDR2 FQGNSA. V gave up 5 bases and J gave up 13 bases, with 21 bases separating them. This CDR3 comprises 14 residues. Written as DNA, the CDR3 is TGTGCCAGCAGCCCTCCCGGCCTGGCCAATGAGCAGTACTTC. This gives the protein CASSPPGLANEQYF. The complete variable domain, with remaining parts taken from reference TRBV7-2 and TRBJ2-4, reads GAGVSQSPSNKVTEKGKDVELRCDPISGHTALYWYRQSLGQGLEFLIYFQGNSAPDKSGLPSDRFSAERTGGSVSTLTIQRTQQEDSAVYLCASSPPGLANEQYFGAGTRLSVL.

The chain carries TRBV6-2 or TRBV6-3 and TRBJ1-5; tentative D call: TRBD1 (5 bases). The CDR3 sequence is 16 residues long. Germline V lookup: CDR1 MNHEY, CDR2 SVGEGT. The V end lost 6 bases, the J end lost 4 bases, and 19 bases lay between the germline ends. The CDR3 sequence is CASRSSHSTVNQPQHF. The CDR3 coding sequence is TGTGCCAGCAGAAGCTCCCATTCGACAGTTAATCAGCCCCAGCATTTT.

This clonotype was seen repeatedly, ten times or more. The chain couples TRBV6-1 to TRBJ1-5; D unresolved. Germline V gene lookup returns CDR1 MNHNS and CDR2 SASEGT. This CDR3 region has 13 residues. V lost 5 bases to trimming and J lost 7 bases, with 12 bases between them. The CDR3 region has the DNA TGTGCCAGCAGTTATTCACTATGGCAGCCCCAGCATTTT. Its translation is CASSYSLWQPQHF.

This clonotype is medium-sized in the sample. CDR3 coding DNA: TGTGCCAGCAGCCCGACAGGGAGGGAGCAGTTCTTC. Amino acid sequence: CASSPTGREQFF. The chain links TRBV11-3 to TRBJ2-1; D possibly corresponds to TRBD1 (7 bases). With 5 bases removed from V and 10 bases from J, the gap between germline ends came to 12 bases. Germline CDR1 is SGHNT and CDR2 is YENEEA. The CDR3 runs 12 residues.

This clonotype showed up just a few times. The CDR3 protein is CSVEGYNEQFF. The CDR3 DNA follows: TGCAGCGTTGAAGGCTACAATGAGCAGTTCTTC. The rearrangement links TRBV29-1 to TRBJ2-1, with unresolved D. Deletions cut 1 base from V and 3 bases from J, with 1 base between. The CDR3 length is 11 residues. Germline V lookup: CDR1 SQVTM, CDR2 ANQGSEA.

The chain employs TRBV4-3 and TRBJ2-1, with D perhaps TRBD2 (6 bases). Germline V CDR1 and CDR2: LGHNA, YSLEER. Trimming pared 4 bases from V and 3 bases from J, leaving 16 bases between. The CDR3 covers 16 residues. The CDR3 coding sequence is TGCGCCAGCAGCCGACGGATAGCGGACCACTACAATGAGCAGTTCTTC. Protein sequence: CASSRRIADHYNEQFF.

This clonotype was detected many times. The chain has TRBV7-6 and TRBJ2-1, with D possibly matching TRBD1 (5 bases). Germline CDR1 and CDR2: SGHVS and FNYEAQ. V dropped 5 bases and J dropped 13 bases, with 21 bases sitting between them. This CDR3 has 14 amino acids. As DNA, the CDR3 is TGTGCCAGCAGCGCCCAGTGGGGCAGTGAGACCCAGTTCTTC. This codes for CASSAQWGSETQFF.

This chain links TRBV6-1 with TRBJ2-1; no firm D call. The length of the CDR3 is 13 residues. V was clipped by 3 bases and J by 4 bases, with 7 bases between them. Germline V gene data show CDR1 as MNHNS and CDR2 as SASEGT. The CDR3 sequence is CASSDNGYNEQFF. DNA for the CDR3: TGTGCCAGCAGTGATAATGGATACAATGAGCAGTTCTTC.

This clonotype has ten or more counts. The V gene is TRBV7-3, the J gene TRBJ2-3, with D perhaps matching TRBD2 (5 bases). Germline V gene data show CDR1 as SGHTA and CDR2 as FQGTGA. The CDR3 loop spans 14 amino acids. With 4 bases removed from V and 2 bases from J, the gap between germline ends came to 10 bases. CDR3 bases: TGTGCCAGCAGCTCCGGACTGAACACAGATACGCAGTATTTT. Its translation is CASSSGLNTDTQYF.

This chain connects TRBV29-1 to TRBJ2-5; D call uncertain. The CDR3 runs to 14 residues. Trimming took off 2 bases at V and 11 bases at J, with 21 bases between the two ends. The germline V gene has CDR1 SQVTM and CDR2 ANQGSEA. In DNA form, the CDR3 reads TGCAGCGTTGAAAGGGATAGCTCCTACAATGAGCAGTACTTC. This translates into CSVERDSSYNEQYF.

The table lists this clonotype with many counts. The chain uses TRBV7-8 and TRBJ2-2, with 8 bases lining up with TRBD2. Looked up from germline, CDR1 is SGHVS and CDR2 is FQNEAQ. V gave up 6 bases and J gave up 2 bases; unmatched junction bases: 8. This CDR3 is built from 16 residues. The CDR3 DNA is TGTGCCAGCAGTCGGGGGGGGACCGTCAACACCGGGGAGCTGTTTTTT. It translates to CASSRGGTVNTGELFF.

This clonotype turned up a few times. This CDR3 reads CASSLVGRRDTDTQYF. In DNA, the CDR3 is TGTGCCAGCAGCTTAGTTGGGCGACGAGACACAGATACGCAGTATTTT. The chain is built from TRBV7-6 and TRBJ2-3; D is unclear. The germline V gene encodes CDR1 SGHVS and CDR2 FNYEAQ. The V end lost 1 base, the J end lost 2 bases, and 13 bases lay between the germline ends. The CDR3 covers 16 residues.

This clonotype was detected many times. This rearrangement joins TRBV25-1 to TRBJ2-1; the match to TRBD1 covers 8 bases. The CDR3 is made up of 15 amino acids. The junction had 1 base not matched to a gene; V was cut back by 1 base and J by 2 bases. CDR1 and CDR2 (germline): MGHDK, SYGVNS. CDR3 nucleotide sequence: TGTGCCAGCAGTGAATTACAGGGGGCCTACAATGAGCAGTTCTTC. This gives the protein CASSELQGAYNEQFF.

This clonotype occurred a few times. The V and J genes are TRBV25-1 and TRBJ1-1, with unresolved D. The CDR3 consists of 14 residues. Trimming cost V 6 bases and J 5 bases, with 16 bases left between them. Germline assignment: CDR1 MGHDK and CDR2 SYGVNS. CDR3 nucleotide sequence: TGTGCCAGCAGATTTTATGGAGGCGATACTGAAGCTTTCTTT. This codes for CASRFYGGDTEAFF.

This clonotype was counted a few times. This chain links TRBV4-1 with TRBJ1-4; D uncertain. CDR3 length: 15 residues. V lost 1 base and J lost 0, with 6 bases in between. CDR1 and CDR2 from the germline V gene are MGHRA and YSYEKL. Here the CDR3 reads CASSQVRATNEKLFF. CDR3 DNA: TGCGCCAGCAGCCAAGTTAGGGCAACTAATGAAAAACTGTTTTTT.

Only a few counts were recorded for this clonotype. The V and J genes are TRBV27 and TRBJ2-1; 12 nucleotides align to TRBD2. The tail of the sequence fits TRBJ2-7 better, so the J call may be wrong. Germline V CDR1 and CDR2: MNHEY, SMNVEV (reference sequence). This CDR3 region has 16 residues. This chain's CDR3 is CASSPWTSGASNEQYF. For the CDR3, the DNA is TGTGCCAGCAGCCCTTGGACTAGCGGGGCGAGCAATGAGCAGTACTTC.